This paragraph covers one T cell receptor (beta chain) sequence. What it binds is not known. TCRdb reassembled clones from the PCR reads with MiXCR. The data show 50,000 to 65,000 clones, with about a sixth seen just once and 2.5% to 3.5% held by the top ten. None of the patients had undergone any treatment ahead of thyroid surgery. This CDR3 is built from 14 residues. Germline CDR1 SGHDN, CDR2 FVKESK. Between the trimmed V and J ends, which lost 8 bases and 8 bases, there was a span of 18 bases. This entry belongs to a study of metastatic and nonmetastatic thyroid tumors. Study results and limitations: Reported TCR beta diversity, measured in blood and tumor, was significantly higher for malignant thyroid tumors than for benign nodules.

This clonotype was sampled from a female donor with papillary thyroid cancer or a benign thyroid nodule (not recorded which). Some clones in this sample may be carry-over from other donors' samples. V is TRBV14 and J is TRBJ1-4; D is unresolved. Sequenced material: blood. The CDR3 sequence is CASGRHGLREKLFF. As DNA, the CDR3 is TGTGCCAGCGGCCGCCATGGACTAAGGGAAAAACTGTTTTTT.